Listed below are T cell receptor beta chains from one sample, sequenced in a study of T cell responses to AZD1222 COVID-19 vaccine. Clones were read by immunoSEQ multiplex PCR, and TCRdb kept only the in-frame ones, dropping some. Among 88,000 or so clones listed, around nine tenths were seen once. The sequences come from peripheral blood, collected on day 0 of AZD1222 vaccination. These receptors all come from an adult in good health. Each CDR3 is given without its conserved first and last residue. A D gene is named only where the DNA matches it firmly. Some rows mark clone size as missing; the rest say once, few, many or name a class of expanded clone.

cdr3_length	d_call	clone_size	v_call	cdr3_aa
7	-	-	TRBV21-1	SINTEAF
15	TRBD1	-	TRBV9	ASSALTAGQSNEKLF
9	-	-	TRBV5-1	ASSRDREAF
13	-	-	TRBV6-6	ASSYLADGTYGYT
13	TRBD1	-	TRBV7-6	ASSLAGQGAGELF
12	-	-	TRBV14	ASSQRQASGELF
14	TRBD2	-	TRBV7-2	ASSFGTSGGTDTQY
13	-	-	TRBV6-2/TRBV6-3	ASSRTSNRDWEAF
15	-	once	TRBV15	ATSRGWRAKNTGELF
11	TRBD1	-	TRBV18	ASSPGTANEAF
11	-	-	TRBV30	AWSVKENTEAF
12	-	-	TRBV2	ASSTQESNQPQH
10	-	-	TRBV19	ASSIEGYEQY
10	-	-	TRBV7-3	ASSGQNNEQF
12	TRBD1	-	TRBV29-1	SVEDPPGGDTQY
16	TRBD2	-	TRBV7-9	ASSLRFDWLSGEYEQF
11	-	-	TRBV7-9	ASSLVPEGGYT
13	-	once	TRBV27	ASSFWQGGGETQY
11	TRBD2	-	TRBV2	ASSSGRLYEQY
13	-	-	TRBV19	ASSIDLDRQETQY
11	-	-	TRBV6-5	ASSRPSSYEQY
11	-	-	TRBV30	AWTRGSYYEQY
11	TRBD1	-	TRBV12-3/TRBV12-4	ASRQGAREKLF
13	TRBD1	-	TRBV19	ASIQQGDANTEAF
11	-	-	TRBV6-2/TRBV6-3	ASSYMIGPGAF
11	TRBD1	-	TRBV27	ASRWGGQLGYT
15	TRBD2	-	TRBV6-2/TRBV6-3	ASSYPNGLAYTYEQY
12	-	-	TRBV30	AWTTGLGDTEAF
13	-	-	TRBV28	ASSSLTSGANVLT
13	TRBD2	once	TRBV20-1	SASETSGRVGEQY
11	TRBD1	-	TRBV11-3	ASSSGQIHEQY
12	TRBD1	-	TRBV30	AWSNRDRDNEQY
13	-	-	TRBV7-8	ASSLVEPGPNEQF
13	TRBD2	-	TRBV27	ASSLFGSGVGEQY
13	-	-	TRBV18	ASSPFEGNTGELF
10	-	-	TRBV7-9	ASSLRNYEQY
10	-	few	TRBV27	ASSYQGETQY
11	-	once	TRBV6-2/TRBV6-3	ASSYSIWDRAF
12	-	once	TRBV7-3	ASSSDRLTGELF
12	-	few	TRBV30	AWSSAGGNQPQH
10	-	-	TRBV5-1	ASSEDRDGYT
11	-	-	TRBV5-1	ASSLTYNYGYT
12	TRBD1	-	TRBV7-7	ASSKTGGTDTQY
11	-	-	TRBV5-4	ASSLPENTEAF
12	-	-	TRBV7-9	ASSLQGYNEKLF
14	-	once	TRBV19	ASSPRWGSTNEKLF
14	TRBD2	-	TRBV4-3	ASSQVARGGLGTQY
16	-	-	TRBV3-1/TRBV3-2	ASSPRRLPYRQDSPLH
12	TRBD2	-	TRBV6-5	ASSRGVVNNEQF
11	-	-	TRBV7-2	ASSFEGQETQY
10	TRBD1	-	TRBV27	ASSTTGNEAF
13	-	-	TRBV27	ASRKLVEGWYGYT
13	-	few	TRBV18	ASSSQRTLAGELF